Listed below are T cell receptor beta chains from one sample, sequenced in a study of neoadjuvant nivolumab and ipilimumab in lung cancer. Some clones are missing from TCRdb's copy, which holds only in-frame ones; the method was immunoSEQ multiplex PCR. The table has over 25,000 clones, around 90% seen once. Sample: peripheral blood, taken after neoadjuvant nivolumab, alone or with ipilimumab, at or shortly before surgery. The receptors shown here come from an adult with non-small cell lung cancer. CDR3s include the opening cysteine and the closing phenylalanine or tryptophan. D genes are given only for firm matches. The listing skips clone size in some rows; elsewhere it reads once, few, many or a size class.

size	D	J	V	CDR3	DNA
NA	TRBD2	TRBJ2-7	TRBV18	CASSPSAGDTYEQYF	TGTGCCAGCTCACCCTCAGCGGGAGACACCTACGAGCAGTACTTC
NA	TRBD2	TRBJ2-1	TRBV6-4	CASSPGLESNEQFF	TGTGCCAGCAGTCCGGGACTAGAGTCCAATGAGCAGTTCTTC
NA	TRBD1	TRBJ2-7	TRBV18	CASSRDSFNEQYF	TGTGCCAGCTCTCGGGACAGCTTTAACGAGCAGTACTTC
NA	NA	TRBJ1-2	TRBV5-6	CASSPADSYGYTF	TGTGCCAGCAGCCCAGCCGACAGCTATGGCTACACCTTC
NA	TRBD2	TRBJ2-3	TRBV6-1	CASSERLAGVESNTQYF	TGTGCCAGCAGTGAGAGGCTAGCGGGAGTGGAATCAAATACGCAGTATTTT
NA	NA	TRBJ2-2	TRBV6-4	CASSAVPGDTGELFF	TGTGCCAGCAGTGCGGTCCCGGGGGACACCGGGGAGCTGTTTTTT
NA	NA	TRBJ2-3	TRBV18	CASSPEGVPTDTQYF	TGTGCCAGCTCACCAGAGGGAGTTCCCACAGATACGCAGTATTTT
NA	NA	TRBJ1-2	TRBV5-1	CASSLVGGQGLYGYTF	TGCGCCAGCAGCTTGGTAGGTGGCCAGGGGCTCTATGGCTACACCTTC
NA	NA	TRBJ2-5	TRBV29-1	CSVPRQETQYF	TGCAGCGTCCCCAGACAAGAGACCCAGTACTTC
NA	TRBD1	TRBJ1-1	TRBV10-3	CAISESTGLNTEAFF	TGTGCCATCAGTGAGTCGACAGGGTTGAACACTGAAGCTTTCTTT
NA	TRBD1	TRBJ2-1	TRBV18	CASSPDRGDEQFF	TGTGCCAGCTCACCAGACAGGGGCGATGAGCAGTTCTTC
NA	TRBD1	TRBJ2-1	TRBV28	CASLGHRTGSYNEQFF	TGTGCCAGCCTTGGGCATCGGACAGGGTCTTACAATGAGCAGTTCTTC
NA	NA	TRBJ2-5	TRBV7-2	CASRLGGQETQYF	TGTGCCAGCAGGCTTGGGGGACAAGAGACCCAGTACTTC
NA	NA	TRBJ1-4	TRBV6-1	CASRGDNRKLFF	TGTGCCAGCAGGGGGGACAATAGGAAACTGTTTTTT
NA	NA	TRBJ2-1	TRBV28	CASSPPEREQFF	TGTGCCAGCAGTCCCCCGGAGCGGGAGCAGTTCTTC
few	NA	TRBJ1-2	TRBV7-9	CASSSGGYYGYTF	TGTGCCAGCAGCTCCGGGGGTTATTATGGCTACACCTTC
NA	NA	TRBJ2-3	TRBV7-2	CASSLASRAQYF	TGTGCCAGCAGCTTAGCCAGCCGGGCGCAGTATTTT
NA	NA	TRBJ2-7	TRBV11-2	CASSLDPGSPTWEQYF	TGTGCCAGCAGCTTAGATCCGGGGAGTCCAACGTGGGAGCAGTACTTC
NA	TRBD1	TRBJ1-2	TRBV6-6	CASRGQVEGYTF	TGTGCCAGCAGAGGACAGGTCGAGGGCTACACCTTC
NA	NA	TRBJ2-7	TRBV27	CASSSWYEQYF	TGTGCCAGCAGTTCATGGTACGAGCAGTACTTC
few	NA	TRBJ1-1	TRBV11-2	CASSPALGGNTEAFF	TGTGCCAGCAGCCCGGCCCTAGGGGGGAACACTGAAGCTTTCTTT
once	TRBD2	TRBJ2-7	TRBV9	CASSVGASGRAEQYF	TGTGCCAGCAGCGTAGGGGCTAGCGGGAGGGCCGAGCAGTACTTC
NA	NA	TRBJ2-7	TRBV7-9	CASSQTSSTSEQYF	TGTGCCAGCAGCCAAACGTCTAGCACCAGCGAGCAGTACTTC
NA	NA	TRBJ1-2	TRBV7-2	CASSRSSGERNYGYTF	TGTGCCAGCAGCCGATCTTCAGGGGAACGTAACTATGGCTACACCTTC
NA	NA	TRBJ1-1	TRBV9	CASTAGAQPNTEAFF	TGTGCCAGCACGGCCGGGGCGCAACCGAACACTGAAGCTTTCTTT
NA	TRBD2	TRBJ2-1	TRBV11-3	CASSPVAGGLYEQFF	TGTGCCAGCAGCCCCGTGGCGGGAGGACTTTATGAGCAGTTCTTC
NA	NA	TRBJ2-7	TRBV7-9	CASSLEYYEQYF	TGTGCCAGCAGCTTAGAGTACTACGAGCAGTACTTC
once	NA	TRBJ2-4	TRBV1	CTSSQGLADLLAKNIQYF	TGCACCAGCAGCCAAGGACTAGCGGATCTCTTAGCCAAAAACATTCAGTACTTC
NA	NA	TRBJ1-2	TRBV7-9	CASSLGQGNYGYTF	TGTGCCAGCAGCTTGGGGCAGGGCAACTATGGCTACACCTTC
NA	NA	TRBJ2-7	TRBV11-3	CASSGGSGTPSYEQYF	TGTGCCAGCAGCGGCGGATCCGGGACACCCTCCTACGAGCAGTACTTC
NA	NA	TRBJ1-1	TRBV5-6	CASSRNTEAFF	TGTGCCAGCAGCAGGAACACTGAAGCTTTCTTT
NA	NA	TRBJ1-1	TRBV2	CASSGGRNTEAFF	TGTGCCAGCAGTGGGGGTAGGAACACTGAAGCTTTCTTT
once	NA	TRBJ1-4	TRBV6-4	CASSARGGEGEKLFF	TGTGCCAGCAGCGCACGAGGGGGAGAGGGTGAAAAACTGTTTTTT
NA	NA	TRBJ2-2	TRBV5-1	CASSPTLDSGELFF	TGCGCCAGCAGCCCCACACTAGATTCCGGGGAGCTGTTTTTT
NA	NA	TRBJ2-1	TRBV18	CASSPRGENEQFF	TGTGCCAGCTCACCCAGGGGTGAGAATGAGCAGTTCTTC
NA	TRBD1	TRBJ1-1	TRBV23-1	CASSQASGTGVTEAFF	TGCGCCAGCAGTCAAGCCTCCGGGACAGGTGTCACTGAAGCTTTCTTT
NA	TRBD1	TRBJ1-1	TRBV5-1	CASTMAAGTGLYTEAFF	TGCGCCAGCACCATGGCGGCCGGGACAGGGTTGTATACTGAAGCTTTCTTT
NA	NA	TRBJ2-7	TRBV5-6	CASSLGGAKTYEQYF	TGTGCCAGCAGCTTGGGCGGGGCGAAGACCTACGAGCAGTACTTC
few	NA	TRBJ1-2	TRBV28	CASSPIHRTDGYTF	TGTGCCAGCAGTCCGATACATCGAACGGATGGCTACACCTTC
NA	NA	TRBJ1-5	TRBV5-8	CASSLIEDQPQHF	TGTGCCAGCAGCTTAATAGAGGATCAGCCCCAGCATTTT
NA	NA	TRBJ2-5	TRBV29-1	CSVDDLETQYF	TGCAGCGTTGATGACCTGGAGACCCAGTACTTC
NA	NA	TRBJ2-2	TRBV5-5	CASSLVGVQTGELFF	TGTGCCAGCAGCTTGGTGGGAGTACAAACCGGGGAGCTGTTTTTT
NA	NA	TRBJ2-7	TRBV15	CATSREDSYEQYF	TGTGCCACCAGCAGAGAGGACTCCTACGAGCAGTACTTC
NA	NA	TRBJ1-2	TRBV11-2	CASSLETGYGYTF	TGTGCCAGCAGCTTAGAAACAGGATATGGCTACACCTTC
NA	NA	TRBJ1-5	TRBV6-1	CASSESGGQNQPQHF	TGTGCCAGCAGTGAATCGGGGGGTCAGAATCAGCCCCAGCATTTT
NA	NA	TRBJ2-1	TRBV21-1	CASKLAGGHNEQFF	TGTGCCAGCAAACTAGCGGGAGGTCACAATGAGCAGTTCTTC
NA	TRBD2	TRBJ2-2	TRBV9	CASSPRGGSTTGELFF	TGTGCCAGCAGCCCCCGGGGCGGGAGTACCACCGGGGAGCTGTTTTTT
few	TRBD2	TRBJ2-3	TRBV6-4	CASSEQVAGGPDTQYF	TGTGCCAGCAGTGAACAGGTAGCGGGAGGGCCAGATACGCAGTATTTT
NA	NA	TRBJ2-7	TRBV7-9	CASSFHSSTTYEQYF	TGTGCCAGCAGCTTTCACAGCAGCACCACCTACGAGCAGTACTTC
NA	NA	TRBJ2-3	TRBV27	CASSFSFTDTQYF	TGTGCCAGCAGTTTCAGTTTTACAGATACGCAGTATTTT
NA	NA	TRBJ2-1	TRBV6-1	CASSDSGRSPYNEQFF	TGTGCCAGCAGTGATTCGGGGCGGTCCCCCTACAATGAGCAGTTCTTC
NA	NA	TRBJ2-5	TRBV5-1	CASSQAETQYF	TGCGCCAGCAGCCAGGCCGAGACCCAGTACTTC
NA	NA	TRBJ2-7	TRBV11-2	CASSTNLRAAHSYEQYF	TGTGCCAGCAGCACTAACCTAAGGGCAGCGCACTCCTACGAGCAGTACTTC
NA	NA	TRBJ1-4	TRBV10-3	CAISERASPNEKLFF	TGTGCCATCAGTGAGCGCGCAAGTCCGAATGAAAAACTGTTTTTT
once	TRBD1	TRBJ1-5	TRBV7-2	CASTPKTGGKPQHF	TGTGCCAGCACACCCAAGACAGGGGGAAAGCCCCAGCATTTT
NA	NA	TRBJ2-7	TRBV5-5	CASSLAGSWAYEQYF	TGTGCCAGCAGCTTGGCCGGGAGTTGGGCCTACGAGCAGTACTTC
NA	NA	TRBJ1-1	TRBV6-5	CASSSVRVAVEAFF	TGTGCCAGCAGTTCCGTCCGAGTAGCTGTTGAAGCTTTCTTT
NA	NA	TRBJ2-7	TRBV5-6	CASSPSAPRSSQTYEQYF	TGTGCCAGCAGCCCCTCAGCCCCCCGCTCGTCGCAGACCTACGAGCAGTACTTC
NA	TRBD2	TRBJ2-7	TRBV10-1	CASSESGGGWGEQYF	TGCGCCAGCAGTGAGTCGGGGGGAGGGTGGGGCGAGCAGTACTTC
NA	NA	TRBJ1-2	TRBV20-1	CSAPDNYGYTF	TGCAGTGCCCCGGACAACTATGGCTACACCTTC